The next 9 T cell receptor beta chains were all read from a single sample in a study of CD8 T cells in Susac syndrome. Random hexamers were used to reverse transcribe roughly 0.5 to 1 ug of RNA. MiXCR, applied by TCRdb to the immunoSEQ multiplex PCR reads, yields one record per CDR3 protein. The data show about 200,000 distinct CDR3 sequences, more than 85% seen once. The material sequenced was CD4+ T cells from PBMCs. The receptors derive from a human donor with multiple sclerosis.

This rearrangement joins TRBV12-3 or TRBV12-4 to TRBJ2-7; no clear D gene. Trimming stripped 6 bases from V and 6 bases from J, with 18 bases between. This CDR3 is built from 14 residues. CDR3 DNA: TGTGCCAGCAGGTCTTACAAGACCTCGGGCGAGCAGTACTTC. Translating it yields CASRSYKTSGEQYF.

The genes are TRBV20-1 and TRBJ1-2, with D unresolved. This CDR3 region has 13 residues. Trimming pared 5 bases from V and 6 bases from J, leaving 16 bases between. Germline assignment: CDR1 DFQATT and CDR2 SNEGSKA (reference sequence). The chain's CDR3 is CSAGWKKTHGYTF. Written as DNA, the CDR3 is TGCAGTGCTGGCTGGAAGAAGACACATGGCTACACCTTC.

V gene TRBV29-1 combines with J gene TRBJ2-7, with 9 bases that match TRBD2. CDR1 SQVTM and CDR2 ANQGSEA come from the germline V gene. The CDR3 runs 14 residues. V lost 3 bases, J lost 1 base, and 4 bases stayed unmatched. The chain's CDR3 is CSVEVAGGSYEQYF. Written as DNA, the CDR3 is TGCAGCGTTGAGGTGGCGGGGGGGTCCTACGAGCAGTACTTC.

The genes are TRBV18 and TRBJ2-1; tentatively, D is TRBD1 (6 bases). This CDR3 has 20 amino acids. Germline V gene data show CDR1 as KGHSH and CDR2 as LQKENI. Between the trimmed V and J ends, which lost 2 bases and 2 bases, there was a span of 25 bases. DNA for the CDR3: TGTGCCAGCTCACCAATTCTAGTACCCTCCGACCCAGGGGCCTACAATGAGCAGTTCTTC. This sequence encodes CASSPILVPSDPGAYNEQFF. The full variable domain, its missing parts supplied by reference TRBV18 and TRBJ2-1, is NAGVMQNPRHLVRRRGQEARLRCSPMKGHSHVYWYRQLPEEGLKFMVYLQKENIIDESGMPKERFSAEFPKEGPSILRIQQVVRGDSAAYFCASSPILVPSDPGAYNEQFFGPGTRLTVL.

The CDR3 is CASSLSSWDTEAFF. The CDR3 nucleotides are TGCGCCAGCAGCTTGTCTAGCTGGGACACTGAAGCTTTCTTT. This chain uses TRBV5-1 with TRBJ1-1, with D hard to call. The germline CDR1 and CDR2 sequences are SGHRS and YFSETQ. The CDR3 covers 14 residues. V lost 1 base, J lost 3 bases, and 10 bases lay in between.

The chain carries TRBV20-1 and TRBJ2-1; 11 nucleotides match TRBD2. Germline CDR1 and CDR2: DFQATT and SNEGSKA (reference sequence). This CDR3 contains 13 residues. V lost 7 bases and J lost 4; bases outside the gene matches: 3. CDR3 nucleotides: TGCAGTGGGAGACTAGCGGGATACAATGAGCAGTTCTTC. Translating it yields CSGRLAGYNEQFF.

This chain links TRBV7-3 with TRBJ2-5; the D is unclear. Germline V gene data show CDR1 as SGHTA and CDR2 as FQGTGA. V lost 5 bases, J lost 0 bases, and 7 bases lay in between. This CDR3 contains 13 residues. CDR3 nucleotide sequence: TGTGCCAGCAGCCCAAGTAACCAAGAGACCCAGTACTTC. Translation gives CASSPSNQETQYF.

The chain carries TRBV14 and TRBJ1-2; TRBD1 might be the D (5 bases). V was clipped by 4 bases and J by 4 bases, with 13 bases between them. The CDR3 is made up of 14 amino acids. The germline CDR1 and CDR2 sequences are SGHDN and FVKESK. Here the CDR3 DNA reads TGTGCCAGCAGCCTGCTCTCTGGGGGCTATGGCTACACCTTC. This translates into CASSLLSGGYGYTF.

The chain is built from TRBV20-1 and TRBJ2-7, with 12 bases fitting TRBD2. Unmatched junction bases numbered 8, after V lost 0 bases and J lost 5 bases. This CDR3 region has 16 residues. The germline CDR1 and CDR2 sequences are DFQATT and SNEGSKA (reference sequence). This chain's CDR3 is CSARDRTSGDVNEQYF. CDR3 sequence (DNA): TGCAGTGCTAGAGACCGGACTAGCGGGGATGTAAACGAGCAGTACTTC.